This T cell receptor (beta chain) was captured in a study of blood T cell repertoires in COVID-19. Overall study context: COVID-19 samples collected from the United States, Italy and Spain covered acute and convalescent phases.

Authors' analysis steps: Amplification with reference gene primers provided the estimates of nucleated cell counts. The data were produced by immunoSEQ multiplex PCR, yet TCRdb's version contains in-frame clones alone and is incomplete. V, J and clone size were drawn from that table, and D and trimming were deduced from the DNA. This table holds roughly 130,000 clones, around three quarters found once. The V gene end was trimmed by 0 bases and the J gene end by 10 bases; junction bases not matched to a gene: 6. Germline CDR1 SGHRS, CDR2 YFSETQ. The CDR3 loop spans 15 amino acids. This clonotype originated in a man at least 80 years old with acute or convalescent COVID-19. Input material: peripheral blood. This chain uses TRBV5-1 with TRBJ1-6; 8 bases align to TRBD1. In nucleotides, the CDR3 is TGCGCCAGCAGCTTGGGGGGACAGGCGACCTCACCCCTCCACTTT. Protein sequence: CASSLGGQATSPLHF.